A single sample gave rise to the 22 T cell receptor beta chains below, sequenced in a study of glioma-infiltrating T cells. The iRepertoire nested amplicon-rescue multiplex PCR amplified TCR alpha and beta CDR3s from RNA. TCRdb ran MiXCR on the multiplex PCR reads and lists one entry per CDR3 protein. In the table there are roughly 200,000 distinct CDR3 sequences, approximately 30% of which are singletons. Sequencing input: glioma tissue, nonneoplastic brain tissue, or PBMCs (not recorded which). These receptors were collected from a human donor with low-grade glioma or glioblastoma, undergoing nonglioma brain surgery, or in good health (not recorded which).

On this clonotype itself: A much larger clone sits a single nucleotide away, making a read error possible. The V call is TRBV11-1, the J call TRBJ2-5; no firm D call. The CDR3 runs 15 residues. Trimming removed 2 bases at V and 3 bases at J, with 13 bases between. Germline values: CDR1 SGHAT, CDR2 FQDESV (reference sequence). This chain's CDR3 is CASSLFGGEKETQYF. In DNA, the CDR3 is TGTGCCAGCAGCTTATTTGGCGGAGAAAAAGAGACCCAGTACTTC.

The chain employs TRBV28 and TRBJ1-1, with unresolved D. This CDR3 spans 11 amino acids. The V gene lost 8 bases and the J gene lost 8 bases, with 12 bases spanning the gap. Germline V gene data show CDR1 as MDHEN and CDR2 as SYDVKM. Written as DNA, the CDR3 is TGTGCCAGCGCCCGGGGTGCCGAAGCTTTCTTT. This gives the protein CASARGAEAFF.

The CDR3 loop is CASSYAGLAGADEQFF. The CDR3 DNA is TGTGCCAGCAGTTACGCTGGACTAGCGGGAGCCGATGAGCAGTTCTTC. The rearrangement uses TRBV6-2 or TRBV6-3 and TRBJ2-1, with 13 bases identical to TRBD2. The CDR3 runs to 16 residues. The trim removed 2 bases at V and 8 bases at J, leaving 6 bases unmatched. The V gene's germline CDR1 is MNHEY and CDR2 SVGEGT.

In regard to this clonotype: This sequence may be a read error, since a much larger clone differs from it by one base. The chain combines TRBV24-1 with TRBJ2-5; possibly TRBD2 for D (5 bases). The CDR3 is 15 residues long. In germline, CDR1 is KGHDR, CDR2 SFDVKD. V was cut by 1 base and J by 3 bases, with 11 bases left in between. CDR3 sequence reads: CATSDFPAGEETQYF. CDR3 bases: TGTGCCACCAGTGATTTCCCGGCGGGCGAAGAGACCCAGTACTTC.

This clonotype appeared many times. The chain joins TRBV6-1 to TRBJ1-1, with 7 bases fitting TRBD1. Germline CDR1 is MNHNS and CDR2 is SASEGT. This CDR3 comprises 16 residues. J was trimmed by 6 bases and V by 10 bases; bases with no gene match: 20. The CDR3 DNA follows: TGTGCCATTATTCCGGGACAGCTAGGGCGGGTCGCTGAAGCTTTCTTT. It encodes CAIIPGQLGRVAEAFF.

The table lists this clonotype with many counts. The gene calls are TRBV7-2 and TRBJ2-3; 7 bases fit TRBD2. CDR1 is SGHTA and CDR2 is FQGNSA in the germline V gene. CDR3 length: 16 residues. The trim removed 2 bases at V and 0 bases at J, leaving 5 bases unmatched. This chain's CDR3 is CASSLQSGGSTDTQYF. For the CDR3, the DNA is TGTGCCAGCAGCTTACAGTCGGGGGGTAGCACAGATACGCAGTATTTT.

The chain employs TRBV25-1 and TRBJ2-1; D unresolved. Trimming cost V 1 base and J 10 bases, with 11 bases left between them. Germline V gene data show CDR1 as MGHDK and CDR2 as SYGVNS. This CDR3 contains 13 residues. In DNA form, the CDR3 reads TGTGCCAGCAGTGAATCGCTCCATTACGAGCAGTTCTTC. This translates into CASSESLHYEQFF.

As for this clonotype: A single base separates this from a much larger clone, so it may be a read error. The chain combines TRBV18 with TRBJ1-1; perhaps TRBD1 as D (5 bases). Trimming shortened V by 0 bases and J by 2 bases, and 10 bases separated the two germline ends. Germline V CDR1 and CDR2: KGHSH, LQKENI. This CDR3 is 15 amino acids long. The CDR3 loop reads CASSPPVGVNTEAFF. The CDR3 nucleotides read TGTGCCAGCTCACCACCAGTAGGGGTTAACACTGAAGCTTTCTTT.

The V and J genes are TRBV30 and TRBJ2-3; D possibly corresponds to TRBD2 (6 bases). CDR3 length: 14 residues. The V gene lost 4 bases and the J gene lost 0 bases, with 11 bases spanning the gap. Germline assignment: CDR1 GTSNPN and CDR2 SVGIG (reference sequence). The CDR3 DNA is TGTGCCTGGACCCTCGGGACTAGCACAGATACGCAGTATTTT. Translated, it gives CAWTLGTSTDTQYF.

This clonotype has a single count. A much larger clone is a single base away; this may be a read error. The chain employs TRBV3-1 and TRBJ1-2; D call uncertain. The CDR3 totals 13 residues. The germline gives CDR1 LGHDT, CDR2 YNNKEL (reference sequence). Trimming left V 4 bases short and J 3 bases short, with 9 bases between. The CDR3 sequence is CASSLGGYYGYTF. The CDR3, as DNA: TGTGCCAGCAGCCTCGGTGGATACTATGGCTACACCTTC. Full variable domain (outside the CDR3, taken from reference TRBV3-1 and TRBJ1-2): DTAVSQTPKYLVTQMGNDKSIKCEQNLGHDTMYWYKQDSKKFLKIMFSYNNKELIINETVPNRFSPKSPDKAHLNLHINSLELGDSAVYFCASSLGGYYGYTFGSGTRLTVV.

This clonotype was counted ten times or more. For the CDR3, the DNA is TGTGCCAGCAGTTTGAGACTAGCGGGATACGAGCAGTACTTC. This sequence encodes CASSLRLAGYEQYF. The chain carries TRBV27 and TRBJ2-7, with TRBD2 matching 11 bases. CDR1 is MNHEY, CDR2 SMNVEV, per germline (reference sequence). The CDR3 contains 14 residues. The trim removed 3 bases at V and 4 bases at J, leaving 2 bases unmatched.

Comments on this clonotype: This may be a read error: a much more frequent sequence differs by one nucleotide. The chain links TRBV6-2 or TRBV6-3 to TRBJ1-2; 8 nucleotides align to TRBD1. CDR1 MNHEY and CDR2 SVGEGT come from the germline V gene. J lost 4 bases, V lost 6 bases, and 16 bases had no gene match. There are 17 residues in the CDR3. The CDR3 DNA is TGTGCCAGCAGCGCCCCTCACGGGACAGGACATCTCTATGGCTACACCTTC. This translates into CASSAPHGTGHLYGYTF.

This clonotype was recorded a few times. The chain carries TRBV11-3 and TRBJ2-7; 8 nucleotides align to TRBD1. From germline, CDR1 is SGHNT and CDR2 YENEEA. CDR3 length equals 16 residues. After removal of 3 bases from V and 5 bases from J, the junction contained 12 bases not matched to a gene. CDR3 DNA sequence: TGTGCCAGCAGCTTGGGTCTTGGGACAGGAATAGACGAGCAGTACTTC. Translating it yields CASSLGLGTGIDEQYF. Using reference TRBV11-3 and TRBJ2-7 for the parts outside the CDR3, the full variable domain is EAGVVQSPRYKIIEKKQPVAFWCNPISGHNTLYWYLQNLGQGPELLIRYENEEAVDDSQLPKDRFSAERLKGVDSTLKIQPAELGDSAVYLCASSLGLGTGIDEQYFGPGTRLTVT.

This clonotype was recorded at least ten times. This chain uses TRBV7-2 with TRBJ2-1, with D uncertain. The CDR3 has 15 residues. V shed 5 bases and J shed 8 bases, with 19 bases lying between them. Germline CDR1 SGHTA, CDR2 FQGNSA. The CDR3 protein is CASSPITTTNHEQFF. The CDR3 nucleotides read TGTGCCAGCAGCCCAATCACTACGACCAACCATGAGCAGTTCTTC. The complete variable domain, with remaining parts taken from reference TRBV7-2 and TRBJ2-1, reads GAGVSQSPSNKVTEKGKDVELRCDPISGHTALYWYRQSLGQGLEFLIYFQGNSAPDKSGLPSDRFSAERTGGSVSTLTIQRTQQEDSAVYLCASSPITTTNHEQFFGPGTRLTVL.

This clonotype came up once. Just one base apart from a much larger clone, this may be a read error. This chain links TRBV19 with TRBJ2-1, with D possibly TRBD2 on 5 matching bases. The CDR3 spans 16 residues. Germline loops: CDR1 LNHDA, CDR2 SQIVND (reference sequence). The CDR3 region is CASSIFSSSGRTEQLF. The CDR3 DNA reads TGTGCCAGTAGTATATTCAGTTCATCCGGTCGGACTGAGCAGCTCTTC.

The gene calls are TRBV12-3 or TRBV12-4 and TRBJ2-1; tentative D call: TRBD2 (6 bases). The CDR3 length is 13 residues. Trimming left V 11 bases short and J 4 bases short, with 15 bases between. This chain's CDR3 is CALGGTWYNEQFF. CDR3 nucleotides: TGTGCCTTGGGGGGAACTTGGTACAATGAGCAGTTCTTC.

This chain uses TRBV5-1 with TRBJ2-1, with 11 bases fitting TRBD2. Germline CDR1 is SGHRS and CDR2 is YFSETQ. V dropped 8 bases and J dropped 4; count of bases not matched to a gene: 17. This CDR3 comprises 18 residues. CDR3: CARSTTLTLAGGYNEQFF. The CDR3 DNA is TGCGCCAGAAGCACCACCTTAACGCTAGCGGGAGGTTACAATGAGCAGTTCTTC. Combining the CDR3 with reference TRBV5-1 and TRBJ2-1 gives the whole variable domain KAGVTQTPRYLIKTRGQQVTLSCSPISGHRSVSWYQQTPGQGLQFLFEYFSETQRNKGNFPGRFSGRQFSNSRSEMNVSTLELGDSALYLCARSTTLTLAGGYNEQFFGPGTRLTVL.

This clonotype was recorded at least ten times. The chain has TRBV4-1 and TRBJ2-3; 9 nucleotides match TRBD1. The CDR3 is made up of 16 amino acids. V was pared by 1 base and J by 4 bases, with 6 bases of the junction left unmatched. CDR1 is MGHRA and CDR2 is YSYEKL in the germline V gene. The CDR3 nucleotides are TGCGCCAGCAGCCAAGCCCGGGACAGGGTTGCAGATACGCAGTATTTT. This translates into CASSQARDRVADTQYF.

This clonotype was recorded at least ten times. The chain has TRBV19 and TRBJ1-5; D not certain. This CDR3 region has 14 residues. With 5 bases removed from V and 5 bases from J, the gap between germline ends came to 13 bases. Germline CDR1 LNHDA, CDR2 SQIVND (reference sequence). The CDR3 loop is CASSSSLGHQPQHF. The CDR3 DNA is TGTGCCAGTAGTTCCTCCTTAGGCCATCAGCCCCAGCATTTT.

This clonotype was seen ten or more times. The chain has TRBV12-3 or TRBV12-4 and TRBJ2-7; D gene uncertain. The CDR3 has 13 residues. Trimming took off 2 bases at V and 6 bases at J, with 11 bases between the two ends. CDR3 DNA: TGTGCCAGCAGTTTAAGCCCCCACCCCGAGCAGTACTTC. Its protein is CASSLSPHPEQYF.

CDR3 sequence reads: CASSDPHEGLAGGGKVSSYNEQFF. As DNA, the CDR3 is TGTGCCAGCAGTGACCCCCATGAGGGACTAGCGGGAGGGGGGAAAGTAAGCTCCTACAATGAGCAGTTCTTC. The genes are TRBV6-4 and TRBJ2-1, with 16 bases identical to TRBD2. This CDR3 has 24 residues. Germline-derived CDR1 and CDR2 are MRHNA and SNTAGT. Germline trimming cut 2 bases from V and 0 bases from J; bases unmatched to any gene: 19.

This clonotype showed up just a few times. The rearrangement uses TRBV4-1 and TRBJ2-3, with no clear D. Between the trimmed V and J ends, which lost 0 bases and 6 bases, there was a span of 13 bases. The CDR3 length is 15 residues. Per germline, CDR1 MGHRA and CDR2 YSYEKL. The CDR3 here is CASSQDPQPGDTQYF. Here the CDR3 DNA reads TGCGCCAGCAGCCAAGATCCTCAACCCGGGGATACGCAGTATTTT.